These 12 T cell receptor beta chains were all obtained from the same sample, sequenced in a study of cytotoxic CD8 clonotypes in ibrutinib-treated CLL. Clones were sequenced by immunoSEQ multiplex PCR, and TCRdb holds only the in-frame ones, with some missing. The sample has roughly 330,000 clones; 67% are singletons. The sample in question was PBMCs, obtained after 36 months of ibrutinib treatment. The receptors derive from a human donor with chronic lymphocytic leukemia.

V usage is TRBV7-3 and J usage is TRBJ2-1; D call uncertain. This CDR3 has 16 residues. V was trimmed by 2 bases and J by 2 bases, leaving 13 bases between them. Germline CDR1 SGHTA, CDR2 FQGTGA. This chain's CDR3 is CASSLQPPSTYNEQFF. DNA of the CDR3: TGTGCCAGCAGCTTACAACCACCGTCTACCTACAATGAGCAGTTCTTC.

The chain links TRBV7-8 to TRBJ2-1; D not certain. Trimming took 1 base from V and 3 from J, leaving 10 bases between them. Germline V gene lookup returns CDR1 SGHVS and CDR2 FQNEAQ. The CDR3 is 15 amino acids. CDR3 sequence: CASSLGSWGYNEQFF. The CDR3 coding sequence is TGTGCCAGCAGCTTAGGGAGTTGGGGCTACAATGAGCAGTTCTTC.

This clone was seen more than once but under ten times. V is TRBV7-9 and J is TRBJ2-4; D gene unclear. Trimming cost V 4 bases and J 1 base, with 14 bases left between them. Germline V lookup: CDR1 SEHNR, CDR2 FQNEAQ (reference sequence). The CDR3 consists of 16 residues. CDR3 amino acids: CASSSGTLSAKNIQYF. CDR3 DNA: TGTGCCAGCAGCTCAGGAACGCTTTCCGCCAAAAACATTCAGTACTTC.

V gene TRBV11-1 combines with J gene TRBJ2-2, with D perhaps matching TRBD2 (5 bases). Per germline, CDR1 SGHAT and CDR2 FQDESV (reference sequence). The ends were cut back, 5 bases at V and 5 bases at J, with 15 bases in the middle. The CDR3 length is 15 residues. The CDR3 nucleotides read TGTGCCAGCAGCAAAGAGGATCCGGGGACCGGGGAGCTGTTTTTT. Translation: CASSKEDPGTGELFF.

CDR3 protein: CASSQRSGRGGNEQFF. For the CDR3, the DNA is TGCGCCAGCAGCCAACGGAGCGGGAGAGGGGGAAATGAGCAGTTCTTC. The rearrangement uses TRBV4-3 and TRBJ2-1, with 8 bases lining up with TRBD2. This CDR3 is built from 16 residues. The J segment lost 7 bases and the V segment lost 2 bases, leaving 10 bases of the junction unmatched. CDR1 and CDR2 (germline): LGHNA, YSLEER.

The chain recombines TRBV7-8 with TRBJ1-2, with 9 positions matching TRBD1. V was pared by 5 bases and J by 4 bases, with 5 bases of the junction left unmatched. CDR1 and CDR2 (germline): SGHVS, FQNEAQ. CDR3 length equals 14 residues. CDR3 protein: CASSRDRDLYGYTF. The CDR3 DNA sequence: TGTGCCAGCAGCCGGGACAGGGACCTCTATGGCTACACCTTC.

This chain joins TRBV5-5 and TRBJ2-7; D unresolved. Deletions cut 4 bases from V and 5 bases from J, with 13 bases between. The CDR3 contains 13 residues. The germline V gene has CDR1 SGHKS and CDR2 YYEKEE (reference sequence). This chain's CDR3 is CASSPWAWNEQYF. For the CDR3, the DNA is TGTGCCAGCAGCCCCTGGGCTTGGAACGAGCAGTACTTC.

The CDR3: CASSFSTEAFF. In DNA, the CDR3 is TGCGCCAGCAGCTTTAGTACTGAAGCTTTCTTT. This rearrangement joins TRBV5-1 to TRBJ1-1, with D unclear. V was pared by 2 bases and J by 5 bases, with 4 bases between. CDR1 and CDR2 from the germline V gene are SGHRS and YFSETQ. There are 11 residues in the CDR3.

The chain combines TRBV10-3 with TRBJ2-5; D unresolved. This CDR3 has 13 amino acids. V shed 6 bases and J shed 5 bases, with 13 bases lying between them. CDR1 is ENHRY, CDR2 SYGVKD, per germline. The CDR3 is CAIRQRPAETQYF. The CDR3 DNA follows: TGTGCCATCAGACAGAGGCCCGCGGAGACCCAGTACTTC.

The chain joins TRBV11-2 to TRBJ2-2; D may be TRBD1 or TRBD2 (5 bases each). V was shortened by 5 bases and J by 2 bases, with 12 bases between the two germline ends. Per germline, CDR1 SGHAT and CDR2 FQNNGV. The CDR3 covers 15 residues. As DNA, the CDR3 is TGTGCCAGCAGCCCGGGACGGACTAACACCGGGGAGCTGTTTTTT. It is translated as CASSPGRTNTGELFF.

In this sample, this clone turned up once. This rearrangement joins TRBV7-6 to TRBJ1-6; D remains unclear. Trimming cost V 1 base and J 0 bases, with 7 bases left between them. This CDR3 contains 16 residues. From germline, CDR1 is SGHVS and CDR2 FNYEAQ. CDR3 nucleotides: TGTGCCAGCAGCTTAGGACCTCCCTCCTATAATTCACCCCTCCACTTT. This sequence encodes CASSLGPPSYNSPLHF.

The chain has TRBV11-2 and TRBJ2-3; D is unclear. Germline-derived CDR1 and CDR2 are SGHAT and FQNNGV. The V and J ends lost 1 base and 4 bases respectively, with 12 bases between them. The CDR3 covers 15 residues. The CDR3 nucleotides are TGTGCCAGCAGCTTAGTAGGCAGCCTTGCAGATACGCAGTATTTT. This sequence encodes CASSLVGSLADTQYF. Complete variable domain (other parts from reference TRBV11-2 and TRBJ2-3): EAGVAQSPRYKIIEKRQSVAFWCNPISGHATLYWYQQILGQGPKLLIQFQNNGVVDDSQLPKDRFSAERLKGVDSTLKIQPAKLEDSAVYLCASSLVGSLADTQYFGPGTRLTVL.